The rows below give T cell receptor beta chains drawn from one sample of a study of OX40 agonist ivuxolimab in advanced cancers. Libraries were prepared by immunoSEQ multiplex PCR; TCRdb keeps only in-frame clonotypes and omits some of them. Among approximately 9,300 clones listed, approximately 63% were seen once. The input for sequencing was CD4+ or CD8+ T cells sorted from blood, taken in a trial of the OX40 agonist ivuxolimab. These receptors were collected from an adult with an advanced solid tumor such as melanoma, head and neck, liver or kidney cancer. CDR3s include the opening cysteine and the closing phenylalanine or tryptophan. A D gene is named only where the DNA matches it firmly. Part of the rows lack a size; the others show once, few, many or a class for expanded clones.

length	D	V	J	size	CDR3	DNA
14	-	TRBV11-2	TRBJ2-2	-	CASSSEVGAGELFF	TGTGCCAGCAGCTCGGAAGTGGGAGCCGGGGAGCTGTTTTTT
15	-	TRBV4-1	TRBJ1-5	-	CASSQEEGAGQPQHF	TGCGCCAGCAGCCAAGAGGAGGGCGCCGGGCAGCCCCAGCATTTT
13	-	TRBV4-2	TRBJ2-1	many	CASSPYSGYEQFF	TGTGCCAGCAGCCCCTATAGCGGATATGAGCAGTTCTTC
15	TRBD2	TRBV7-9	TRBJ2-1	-	CASSLGLAGDNEQFF	TGTGCCAGCAGCTTAGGGCTAGCGGGAGACAATGAGCAGTTCTTC
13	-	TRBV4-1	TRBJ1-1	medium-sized	CASSLTGKTEAFF	TGCGCCAGCAGCCTAACAGGGAAGACTGAAGCTTTCTTT
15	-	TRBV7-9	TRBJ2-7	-	CASSLTGSPNYEQYF	TGTGCCAGCAGCTTAACCGGCAGCCCGAACTACGAGCAGTACTTC
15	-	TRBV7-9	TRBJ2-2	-	CASSPRSSNTGELFF	TGTGCCAGCAGTCCCAGGTCCTCGAACACCGGGGAGCTGTTTTTT
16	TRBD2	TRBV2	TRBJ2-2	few	CASSRTSGRKSGELFF	TGTGCCAGCTCCAGGACTAGCGGGAGAAAGTCCGGGGAGCTGTTTTTT
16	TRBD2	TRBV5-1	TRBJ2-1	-	CASSMGLAGAYNEQFF	TGCGCCAGCAGCATGGGACTAGCGGGAGCCTACAATGAGCAGTTCTTC
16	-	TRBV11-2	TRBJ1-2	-	CASSSWDIPHDYGYTF	TGTGCCAGCAGCTCCTGGGACATCCCACATGACTATGGCTACACCTTC
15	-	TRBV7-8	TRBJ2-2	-	CASSLAWANTGELFF	TGTGCCAGCAGCCTAGCGTGGGCGAACACCGGGGAGCTGTTTTTT
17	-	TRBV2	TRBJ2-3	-	CASRDRDTTISTDTQYF	TGTGCCAGCAGAGATAGGGACACCACAATCAGCACAGATACGCAGTATTTT
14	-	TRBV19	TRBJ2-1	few	CASSGRAPLSEQFF	TGTGCCAGTAGTGGCCGGGCCCCACTGAGCGAGCAGTTCTTC
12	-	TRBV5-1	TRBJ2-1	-	CASSLSGNEQFF	TGCGCCAGCAGCCTCTCCGGGAATGAGCAGTTCTTC
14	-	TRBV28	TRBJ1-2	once	CASSLRLANYGYTF	TGTGCCAGCAGTTTAAGGCTAGCTAACTATGGCTACACCTTC
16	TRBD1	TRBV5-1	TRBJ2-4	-	CASSGGDREAKNIQYF	TGCGCCAGCAGCGGGGGGGACAGGGAAGCCAAAAACATTCAGTACTTC
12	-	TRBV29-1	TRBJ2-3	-	CSVRSRTDTQYF	TGCAGCGTTCGCTCTCGCACAGATACGCAGTATTTT